This record covers a single T cell receptor (beta chain). The antigen remains unidentified. These data are taken from a study of Ad26.COV2.S vaccination and SARS-CoV-2 variants. Study overall: Doses of Ad26.COV2.S were injected into muscle once or twice, 56 days apart. The study, taken as a whole, reports: Post-vaccination breadth of spike-specific CD8+ and CD4+ T cell responses was reportedly substantial.

Described treatment: about 20 received Ad26.COV2.S at low or high dose, single or two shots; about 5 received placebo; per-sample allocation not given. The investigators took samples on day 63 after the first vaccine or placebo injection. This table comes from immunoSEQ multiplex PCR, and its TCRdb copy is limited to in-frame clones, with some not included. The sample has hundreds of thousands of clones, 75% to 90% seen once; the top ten hold approximately 11%. Germline V lookup: CDR1 SGHAT, CDR2 FQNNGV. The V and J ends lost 5 bases and 0 bases respectively, with 13 bases between them. The CDR3 sequence is 16 residues long.

V and J are TRBV11-2 and TRBJ2-2; D is possibly TRBD1 (5 bases). The source is a person between 18 and 65 years old who received the Ad26.COV2.S COVID-19 vaccine or a placebo. This specimen consisted of peripheral blood, obtained in a trial of Ad26.COV2.S vaccine versus placebo. The CDR3 sequence: CASSLRQKSNTGELFF. CDR3 in DNA: TGTGCCAGCAGCCTTCGACAGAAATCGAACACCGGGGAGCTGTTTTTT.